This TCR beta chain was obtained from a study of blood T cell repertoires in COVID-19. Overall study: Samples taken during acute and convalescent COVID-19 were collected in the United States, Italy and Spain.

This table comes from immunoSEQ multiplex PCR, and its TCRdb copy is limited to in-frame clones, with some not included. The data hold some 110,000 clones, with 75% to 90% observed a single time. This clone was seen a handful of times. CDR3 length: 12 amino acids. The chain links TRBV21-1 to TRBJ1-4. TRBV21-1 is described as a pseudogene. The sample consisted of peripheral blood. The receptor comes from a man aged 50 to 59 with acute or convalescent COVID-19. The CDR3: CASSKEGVRLFF. The CDR3 DNA is TGTGCCAGCAGCAAGGAGGGAGTACGACTGTTTTTT.